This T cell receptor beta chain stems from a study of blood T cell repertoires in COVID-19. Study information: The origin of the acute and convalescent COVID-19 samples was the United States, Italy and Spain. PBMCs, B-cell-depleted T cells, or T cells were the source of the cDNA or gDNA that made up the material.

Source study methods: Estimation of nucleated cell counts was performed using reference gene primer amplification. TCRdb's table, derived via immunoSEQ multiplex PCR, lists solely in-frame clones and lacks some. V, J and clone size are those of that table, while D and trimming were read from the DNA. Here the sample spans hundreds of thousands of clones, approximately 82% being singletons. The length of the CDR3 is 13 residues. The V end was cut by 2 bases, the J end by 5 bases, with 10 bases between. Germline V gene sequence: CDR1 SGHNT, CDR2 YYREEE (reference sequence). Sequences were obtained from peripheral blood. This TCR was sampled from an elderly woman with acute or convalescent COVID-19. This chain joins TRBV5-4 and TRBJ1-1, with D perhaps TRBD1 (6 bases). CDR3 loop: CASSFRGATEAFF. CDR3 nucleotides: TGTGCCAGCAGCTTCCGGGGGGCGACTGAAGCTTTCTTT.